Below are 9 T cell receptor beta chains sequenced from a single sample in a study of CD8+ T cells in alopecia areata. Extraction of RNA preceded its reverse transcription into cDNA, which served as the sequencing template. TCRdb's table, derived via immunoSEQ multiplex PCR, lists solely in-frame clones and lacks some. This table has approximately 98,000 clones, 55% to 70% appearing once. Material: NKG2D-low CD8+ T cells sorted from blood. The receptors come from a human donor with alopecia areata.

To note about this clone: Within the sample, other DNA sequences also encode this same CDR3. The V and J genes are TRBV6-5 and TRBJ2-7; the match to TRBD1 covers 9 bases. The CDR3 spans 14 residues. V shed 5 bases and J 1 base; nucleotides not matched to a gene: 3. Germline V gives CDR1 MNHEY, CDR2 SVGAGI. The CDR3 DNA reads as TGTGCCAGCAGTCCCGGACAGGGGTCCTACGAGCAGTACTTC. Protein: CASSPGQGSYEQYF.

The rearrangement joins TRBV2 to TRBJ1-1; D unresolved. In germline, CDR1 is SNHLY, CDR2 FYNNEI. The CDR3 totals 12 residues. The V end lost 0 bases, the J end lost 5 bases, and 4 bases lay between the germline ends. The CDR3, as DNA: TGTGCCAGCAGTGAAGCGAGGACTGAAGCTTTCTTT. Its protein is CASSEARTEAFF.

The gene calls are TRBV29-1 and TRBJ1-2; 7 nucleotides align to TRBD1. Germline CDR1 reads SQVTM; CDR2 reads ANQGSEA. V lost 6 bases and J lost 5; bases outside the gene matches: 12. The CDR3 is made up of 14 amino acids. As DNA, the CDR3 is TGCAGCGTCACCGATGGGGAGACAGGGTATGGCTACACCTTC. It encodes CSVTDGETGYGYTF.

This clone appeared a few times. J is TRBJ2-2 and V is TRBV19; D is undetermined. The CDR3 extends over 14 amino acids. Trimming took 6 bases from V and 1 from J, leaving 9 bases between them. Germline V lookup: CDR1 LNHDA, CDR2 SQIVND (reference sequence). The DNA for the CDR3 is TGTGCCAGTAGAGAGCAGGTGAACACCGGGGAGCTGTTTTTT. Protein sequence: CASREQVNTGELFF.

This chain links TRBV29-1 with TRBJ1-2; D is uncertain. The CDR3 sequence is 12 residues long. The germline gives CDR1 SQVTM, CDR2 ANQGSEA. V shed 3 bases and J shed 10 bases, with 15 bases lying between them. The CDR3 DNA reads TGCAGCGTTGATGGAACCTTAAGGGACTACACCTTC. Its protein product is CSVDGTLRDYTF. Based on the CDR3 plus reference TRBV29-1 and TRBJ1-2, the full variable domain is SAVISQKPSRDICQRGTSLTIQCQVDSQVTMMFWYRQQPGQSLTLIATANQGSEATYESGFVIDKFPISRPNLTFSTLTVSNMSPEDSSIYLCSVDGTLRDYTFGSGTRLTVV.

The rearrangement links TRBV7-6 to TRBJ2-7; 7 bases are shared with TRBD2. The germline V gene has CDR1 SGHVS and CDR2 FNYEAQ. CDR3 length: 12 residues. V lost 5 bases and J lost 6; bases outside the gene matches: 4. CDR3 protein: CASSPGEGEQYF. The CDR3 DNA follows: TGTGCCAGCAGCCCCGGGGAGGGCGAGCAGTACTTC.

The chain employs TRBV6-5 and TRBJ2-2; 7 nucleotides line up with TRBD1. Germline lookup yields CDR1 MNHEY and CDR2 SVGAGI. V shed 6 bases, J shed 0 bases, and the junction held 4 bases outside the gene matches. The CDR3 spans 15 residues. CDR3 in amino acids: CASRVQGSNTGELFF. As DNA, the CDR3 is TGTGCCAGCAGGGTACAGGGGTCGAACACCGGGGAGCTGTTTTTT.

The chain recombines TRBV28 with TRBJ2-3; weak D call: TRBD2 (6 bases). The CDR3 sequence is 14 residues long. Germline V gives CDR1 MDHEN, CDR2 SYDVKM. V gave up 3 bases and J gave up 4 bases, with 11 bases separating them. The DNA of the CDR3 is TGTGCCAGCAGTTTGCGGGAAGACGCAGATACGCAGTATTTT. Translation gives CASSLREDADTQYF.

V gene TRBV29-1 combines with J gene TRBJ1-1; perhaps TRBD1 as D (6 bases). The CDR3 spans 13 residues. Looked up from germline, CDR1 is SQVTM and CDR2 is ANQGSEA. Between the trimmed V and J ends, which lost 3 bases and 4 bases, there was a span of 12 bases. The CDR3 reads CSVDGPGATEAFF. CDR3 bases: TGCAGCGTTGATGGGCCAGGGGCCACTGAAGCTTTCTTT.